These 32 T cell receptor beta chains share one sample of origin, sequenced in a study of cytomegalovirus exposure and HLA in healthy donors (dated by TCRdb to about 2017). Receptors were amplified or captured by the immunoSEQ multiplex PCR assay. A mixture of 60 forward primers for TCR Vbeta segments and 13 reverse primers for TCR Jbeta segments was used in the multiplex PCR. TCRdb carries this immuneACCESS record with in-frame sequences only. Its versions omit some clonotypes, under half of them owing to an unresolved V gene in the studies checked, with the rest unexplained. Across this sample there are roughly 190,000 clones, with about 81% seen only once. The ten largest clones take up about 0.8% of the sample. Sequencing was carried out using PBMCs. All receptors come from a woman aged 18 to 35 in good health and CMV-seronegative.

V gene TRBV5-1 combines with J gene TRBJ2-7, with a tentative D call TRBD2 (5 bases). The V and J ends lost 6 bases and 1 base respectively, with 14 bases between them. Germline values: CDR1 SGHRS, CDR2 YFSETQ. The CDR3 consists of 14 residues. The CDR3, as DNA: TGCGCCAGCATGAAGGACTCAACTTCCTACGAGCAGTACTTC. It is translated as CASMKDSTSYEQYF.

The J gene is TRBJ1-1, the V gene TRBV28, with D unclear. V was clipped by 6 bases and J by 2 bases, with 7 bases between them. Germline V lookup: CDR1 MDHEN, CDR2 SYDVKM. The CDR3 is 12 residues long. CDR3 in DNA: TGTGCCAGCAGCAGAATAAACACTGAAGCTTTCTTT. Translation: CASSRINTEAFF.

The chain recombines TRBV28 with TRBJ1-2; 9 nucleotides match TRBD1. The CDR3 extends over 13 amino acids. Germline assignment: CDR1 MDHEN and CDR2 SYDVKM. The V segment lost 6 bases and the J segment 7 bases; nucleotides outside the gene matches: 6. CDR3 DNA: TGTGCCAGCAGCCTGGACAGGGGAGGTGGCTACACCTTC. It yields the protein CASSLDRGGGYTF.

This rearrangement joins TRBV6-6 to TRBJ1-1; no reliable D call. This CDR3 is 14 amino acids long. Germline CDR1 is MNHNY and CDR2 is SVGAGI (reference sequence). The germline V and J ends were trimmed by 5 bases and 3 bases, with 13 bases remaining between them. For the CDR3, the DNA is TGTGCCAGCAGTATTGGCAGTCCTGACACTGAAGCTTTCTTT. Translated: CASSIGSPDTEAFF.

The DNA of the CDR3 is TGCGCCAGCAGTGACGGGGGGGGCCGGGGTGAGCAGTTCTTC. Encoded protein: CASSDGGGRGEQFF. The gene calls are TRBV10-1 and TRBJ2-1, with 8 bases fitting TRBD2. V trimming: 3 bases; J trimming: 9 bases; junction bases outside the gene matches: 7. There are 14 residues in the CDR3. CDR1 is WNHNN and CDR2 is SYGVQD in the germline V gene (reference sequence).

This clone appeared once. The V gene is TRBV7-9, the J gene TRBJ1-3, with 9 bases lining up with TRBD1. The CDR3 sequence is 15 residues long. V shed 11 bases, J shed 0 bases, and the junction held 8 bases outside the gene matches. Germline V gene lookup returns CDR1 SEHNR and CDR2 FQNEAQ (reference sequence). For the CDR3, the DNA is TGTGCCTCAGGGGACAGGGACATCTCTGGAAACACCATATATTTT. This codes for CASGDRDISGNTIYF.

The J gene is TRBJ1-1, the V gene TRBV27; D remains unclear. The CDR3 runs to 13 residues. V was shortened by 1 base and J by 4 bases, with 7 bases between the two germline ends. Germline CDR1 MNHEY, CDR2 SMNVEV (reference sequence). CDR3 loop: CASSLYEGTEAFF. DNA of the CDR3: TGTGCCAGCAGTTTATATGAGGGCACTGAAGCTTTCTTT.

This clone was seen a few times. This chain joins TRBV29-1 and TRBJ2-7; no firm D call. This CDR3 is built from 11 residues. V gave up 2 bases and J gave up 2 bases, with 4 bases separating them. CDR1 and CDR2 from the germline V gene are SQVTM and ANQGSEA. The CDR3 loop is CSVETAYEQYF. CDR3 DNA sequence: TGCAGCGTTGAAACAGCCTACGAGCAGTACTTC.

Of note for this clone: Other nucleotide sequences in the sample specify the same CDR3. The rearrangement uses TRBV19 and TRBJ1-1; D call uncertain. With 2 bases removed from V and 1 base from J, the gap between germline ends came to 5 bases. From germline, CDR1 is LNHDA and CDR2 SQIVND (reference sequence). This CDR3 contains 13 residues. Here the CDR3 DNA reads TGTGCCAGTAGTATATCCGGGAACACTGAAGCTTTCTTT. Amino acid sequence: CASSISGNTEAFF.

This clone has a single count. This chain joins TRBV27 and TRBJ2-6; TRBD2 is a possible D gene (6 bases). V lost 1 base to trimming and J lost 3 bases, with 7 bases between them. CDR1 MNHEY and CDR2 SMNVEV come from the germline V gene (reference sequence). This CDR3 contains 15 residues. The DNA for the CDR3 is TGTGCCAGCAGTTTATTCGGGGGTGGGGCCAACGTCCTGACTTTC. This sequence encodes CASSLFGGGANVLTF.

The J gene is TRBJ1-2, the V gene TRBV9; D might be TRBD1 (6 bases). From germline, CDR1 is SGDLS and CDR2 YYNGEE. V dropped 9 bases and J dropped 6 bases, with 15 bases sitting between them. CDR3 length: 12 amino acids. CDR3 DNA: TGTGCCAACCCTCTACAGGGCAATGGCTACACCTTC. Its protein product is CANPLQGNGYTF.

The chain couples TRBV28 to TRBJ2-7, with D perhaps matching TRBD2 (5 bases). The CDR3 extends over 12 amino acids. Trimming took off 3 bases at V and 3 bases at J, with 6 bases between the two ends. The germline gives CDR1 MDHEN, CDR2 SYDVKM. Here the CDR3 DNA reads TGTGCCAGCAGTTTCGGGGACTACGAGCAGTACTTC. It codes for CASSFGDYEQYF. Looking up the rest from reference TRBV28 and TRBJ2-7 gives the full variable domain: DVKVTQSSRYLVKRTGEKVFLECVQDMDHENMFWYRQDPGLGLRLIYFSYDVKMKEKGDIPEGYSVSREKKERFSLILESASTNQTSMYLCASSFGDYEQYFGPGTRLTVT.

This chain joins TRBV7-2 and TRBJ1-5; 9 positions agree with TRBD1. The CDR3 is 16 amino acids. CDR1 and CDR2 from the germline V gene are SGHTA and FQGNSA. The V and J ends lost 3 bases and 7 bases, in that order; junction bases with no gene match: 10. The CDR3 reads CASSFTGQGNGQPQHF. CDR3 bases: TGTGCCAGCAGCTTTACGGGACAGGGTAACGGGCAGCCCCAGCATTTT.

V and J are TRBV28 and TRBJ1-4; 7 bases map to TRBD1. Trimming cost V 6 bases and J 6 bases; bases outside gene matches: 7. The CDR3 runs 14 residues. From germline, CDR1 is MDHEN and CDR2 SYDVKM. CDR3 sequence reads: CASSTTGTDEKLFF. The CDR3 DNA is TGTGCCAGCAGCACGACAGGGACGGATGAAAAACTGTTTTTT.

The V call is TRBV2, the J call TRBJ1-2, with 9 nucleotides matching TRBD1. Germline lookup yields CDR1 SNHLY and CDR2 FYNNEI. The J segment lost 5 bases and the V segment lost 8 bases, leaving 9 bases of the junction unmatched. The CDR3 totals 14 residues. The CDR3 coding sequence is TGTGCCAGCCTCCTGGGGGGGACAGGGTATGGCTACACCTTC. Amino acids: CASLLGGTGYGYTF.

The chain combines TRBV2 with TRBJ2-3; a weak D match, TRBD1 (6 bases). The V gene lost 4 bases and the J gene lost 2 bases, with 13 bases spanning the gap. The CDR3 loop spans 15 amino acids. Germline CDR1 SNHLY, CDR2 FYNNEI. CDR3 sequence (DNA): TGTGCCAGCAGTGCTGGACAGATTAACACAGATACGCAGTATTTT. It encodes CASSAGQINTDTQYF.

The rearrangement links TRBV7-9 to TRBJ1-2; no reliable D call. The CDR3 totals 13 residues. CDR1 and CDR2 from the germline V gene are SEHNR and FQNEAQ (reference sequence). V was pared by 3 bases and J by 3 bases, with 8 bases between. CDR3 residues: CASSFAGDYGYTF. The CDR3, as DNA: TGTGCCAGCAGCTTCGCGGGAGACTATGGCTACACCTTC.

The V call is TRBV2, the J call TRBJ1-2, with D maybe TRBD1 (6 bases). This CDR3 is 14 amino acids long. Germline lookup yields CDR1 SNHLY and CDR2 FYNNEI. V was cut by 7 bases and J by 1 base, with 13 bases left in between. The CDR3 DNA reads as TGTGCCAGCACTCGGGACAATAATAACTATGGCTACACCTTC. Residues: CASTRDNNNYGYTF.

This clone has just a few counts. The J gene is TRBJ1-1, the V gene TRBV28; 8 nucleotides align to TRBD1. Trimming removed 5 bases from V and 1 base from J; junction bases left unmatched: 15. The CDR3 extends over 18 amino acids. From germline, CDR1 is MDHEN and CDR2 SYDVKM. CDR3 bases: TGTGCCAGCAGTCCTCCAACAGGGGGGCTGTCGAGGAACACTGAAGCTTTCTTT. Encoded protein: CASSPPTGGLSRNTEAFF.

The chain uses TRBV5-6 and TRBJ2-1, with D perhaps TRBD2 (5 bases). V lost 1 base and J lost 0, with 8 bases in between. The germline CDR1 and CDR2 sequences are SGHDT and YYEEEE. CDR3 length: 15 residues. This CDR3 is CASSLQRDSYNEQFF. In DNA form, the CDR3 reads TGTGCCAGCAGCTTGCAACGGGACTCCTACAATGAGCAGTTCTTC.

The genes are TRBV14 and TRBJ1-3, with D possibly being TRBD1 (6 bases). The CDR3 totals 15 residues. V was shortened by 4 bases and J by 8 bases, with 18 bases between the two germline ends. Germline values: CDR1 SGHDN, CDR2 FVKESK. As DNA, the CDR3 is TGTGCCAGCAGCCTCGGACAGCCCGGCCATTACACCATATATTTT. It is translated as CASSLGQPGHYTIYF.

This clone was seen a handful of times. The chain links TRBV28 to TRBJ2-1, with TRBD1 as a possible D gene (5 bases). The CDR3 length is 17 residues. The germline V gene has CDR1 MDHEN and CDR2 SYDVKM. V was cut by 2 bases and J by 7 bases, with 21 bases left in between. The CDR3 region has the DNA TGTGCCAGCAGTTTACACCTAACCGGCACAGCAGGGAATGAGCAGTTCTTC. It yields the protein CASSLHLTGTAGNEQFF.

This chain connects TRBV7-9 to TRBJ2-1; TRBD2 aligns across 11 bases. Germline lookup yields CDR1 SEHNR and CDR2 FQNEAQ (reference sequence). The CDR3 extends over 16 amino acids. V shed 5 bases, J shed 8 bases, and the junction held 11 bases outside the gene matches. The CDR3 region is CASSVSGGGLLDEQFF. The CDR3 DNA sequence: TGTGCCAGCAGCGTTAGCGGGGGGGGACTATTGGATGAGCAGTTCTTC.

This chain joins TRBV2 and TRBJ2-7; 11 positions match TRBD2. This CDR3 region has 15 residues. Trimming took 5 bases from V and 3 from J; bases not matched to a gene: 6. Germline lookup yields CDR1 SNHLY and CDR2 FYNNEI. The CDR3 reads CASSTRLAGNYEQYF. The CDR3 region has the DNA TGTGCCAGCAGTACCCGACTAGCGGGAAACTACGAGCAGTACTTC. The full variable domain, its missing parts supplied by reference TRBV2 and TRBJ2-7, is EPEVTQTPSHQVTQMGQEVILRCVPISNHLYFYWYRQILGQKVEFLVSFYNNEISEKSEIFDDQFSVERPDGSNFTLKIRSTKLEDSAMYFCASSTRLAGNYEQYFGPGTRLTVT.

The V gene is TRBV7-2, the J gene TRBJ2-7; tentatively, D is TRBD2 (6 bases). The CDR3 is 17 residues long. Germline-derived CDR1 and CDR2 are SGHTA and FQGNSA. V lost 2 bases, J lost 4 bases, and 21 bases lay in between. DNA for the CDR3: TGTGCCAGCAGCTTATTAAATAGGGGAGGAGTTGGGTACGAGCAGTACTTC. As protein: CASSLLNRGGVGYEQYF.

The chain links TRBV15 to TRBJ1-1; D gene ambiguous. From germline, CDR1 is LNHNV and CDR2 YYDKDF (reference sequence). The V end was cut by 0 bases, the J end by 4 bases, with 9 bases between. The CDR3 extends over 14 amino acids. The CDR3 region is CATSRDGRATEAFF. The CDR3 nucleotides are TGTGCCACCAGCAGAGATGGGCGGGCCACTGAAGCTTTCTTT.

The chain uses TRBV12-5 and TRBJ1-1, with 8 bases identical to TRBD1. This CDR3 spans 12 amino acids. Germline V gives CDR1 LGHNT, CDR2 FRNRAP. Unmatched junction bases numbered 5, after V lost 7 bases and J lost 7 bases. The CDR3 DNA follows: TGTGCTAGTGCTTTCGGACAGGGTGAAGCTTTCTTT. Translated: CASAFGQGEAFF. The whole variable domain, remainder taken from reference TRBV12-5 and TRBJ1-1, is DARVTQTPRHKVTEMGQEVTMRCQPILGHNTVFWYRQTMMQGLELLAYFRNRAPLDDSGMPKDRFSAEMPDATLATLKIQPSEPRDSAVYFCASAFGQGEAFFGQGTRLTVV.

V is TRBV6-5 and J is TRBJ1-2, with 7 bases matching TRBD1. The CDR3 sequence is 14 residues long. The germline V gene has CDR1 MNHEY and CDR2 SVGAGI. After removal of 5 bases from V and 1 base from J, the junction contained 4 bases not matched to a gene. CDR3 amino acids: CASSRTGINYGYTF. Written as DNA, the CDR3 is TGTGCCAGCAGTCGGACAGGAATTAACTATGGCTACACCTTC.

The rearrangement uses TRBV5-1 and TRBJ2-1; tentatively, D is TRBD1 (5 bases). The germline gives CDR1 SGHRS, CDR2 YFSETQ. The V end lost 0 bases, the J end lost 0 bases, and 7 bases lay between the germline ends. This CDR3 contains 15 residues. The CDR3 sequence is CASSLDQGSYNEQFF. For the CDR3, the DNA is TGCGCCAGCAGCTTGGACCAGGGCTCCTACAATGAGCAGTTCTTC.

This clone was seen just once. V and J are TRBV5-1 and TRBJ2-3; unclear D gene. V gave up 0 bases and J gave up 2 bases, with 10 bases separating them. This CDR3 is built from 15 residues. Germline values: CDR1 SGHRS, CDR2 YFSETQ. The CDR3 nucleotides are TGCGCCAGCAGCTTGGATTCCCCAATCACAGATACGCAGTATTTT. Translating gives CASSLDSPITDTQYF.

The V gene is TRBV27, the J gene TRBJ2-1; D ambiguous. V was clipped by 7 bases and J by 4 bases, with 14 bases between them. Germline assignment: CDR1 MNHEY and CDR2 SMNVEV (reference sequence). This CDR3 has 14 residues. The CDR3 DNA sequence: TGTGCCAGCACCTTTATGAACAGATACAATGAGCAGTTCTTC. Amino acid sequence: CASTFMNRYNEQFF.

V gene TRBV29-1 combines with J gene TRBJ1-2, with a tentative D call TRBD1 (6 bases). Per germline, CDR1 SQVTM and CDR2 ANQGSEA. V was clipped by 1 base and J by 5 bases, with 11 bases between them. CDR3 length: 13 amino acids. DNA for the CDR3: TGCAGCGTTGAAGGTCGGCAGGGGTATGGCTACACCTTC. Translation: CSVEGRQGYGYTF.